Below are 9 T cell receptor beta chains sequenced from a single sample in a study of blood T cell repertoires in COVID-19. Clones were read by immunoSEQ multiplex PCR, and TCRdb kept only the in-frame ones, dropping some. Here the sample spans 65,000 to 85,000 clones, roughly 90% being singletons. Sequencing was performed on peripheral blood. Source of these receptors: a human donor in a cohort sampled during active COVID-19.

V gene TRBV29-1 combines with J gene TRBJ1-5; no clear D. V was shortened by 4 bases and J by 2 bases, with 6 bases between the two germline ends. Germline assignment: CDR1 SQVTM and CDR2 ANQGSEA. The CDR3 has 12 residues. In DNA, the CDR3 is TGCAGCGTTGTTATCGGCAATCAGCCCCAGCATTTT. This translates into CSVVIGNQPQHF.

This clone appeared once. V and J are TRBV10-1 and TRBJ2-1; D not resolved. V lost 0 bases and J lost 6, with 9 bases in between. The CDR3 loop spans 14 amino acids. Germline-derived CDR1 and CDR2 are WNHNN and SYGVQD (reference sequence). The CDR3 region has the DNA TGCGCCAGCAGTGAGTCGCGGTATCGCAATGAGCAGTTCTTC. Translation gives CASSESRYRNEQFF.

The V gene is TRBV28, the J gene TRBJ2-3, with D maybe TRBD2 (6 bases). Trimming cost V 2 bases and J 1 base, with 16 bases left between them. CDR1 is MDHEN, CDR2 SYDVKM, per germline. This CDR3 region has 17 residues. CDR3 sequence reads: CASSLLGSGSGTDTQYF. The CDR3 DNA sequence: TGTGCCAGCAGTTTACTAGGGTCCGGGAGCGGCACAGATACGCAGTATTTT.

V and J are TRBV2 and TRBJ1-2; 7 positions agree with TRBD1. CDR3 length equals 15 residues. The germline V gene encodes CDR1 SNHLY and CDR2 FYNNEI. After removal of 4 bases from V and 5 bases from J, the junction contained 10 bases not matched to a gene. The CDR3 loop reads CASSGRPTGRYGYTF. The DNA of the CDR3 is TGTGCCAGCAGTGGGAGACCGACAGGGAGATATGGCTACACCTTC.

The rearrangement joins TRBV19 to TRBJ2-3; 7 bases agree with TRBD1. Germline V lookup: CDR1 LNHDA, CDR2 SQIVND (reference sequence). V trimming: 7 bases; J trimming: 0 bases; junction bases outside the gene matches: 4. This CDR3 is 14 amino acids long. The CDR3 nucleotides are TGTGCCAGTAAACAGGACAGGAGCACAGATACGCAGTATTTT. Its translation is CASKQDRSTDTQYF.

This CDR3 reads CASSDQDLIQETQYF. The CDR3 bases are TGCGCCAGCAGTGACCAAGATCTAATCCAAGAGACCCAGTACTTC. The V and J genes are TRBV10-1 and TRBJ2-5; the D is unclear. In germline, CDR1 is WNHNN, CDR2 SYGVQD (reference sequence). This CDR3 is built from 15 residues. V lost 3 bases and J lost 1, with 12 bases in between.

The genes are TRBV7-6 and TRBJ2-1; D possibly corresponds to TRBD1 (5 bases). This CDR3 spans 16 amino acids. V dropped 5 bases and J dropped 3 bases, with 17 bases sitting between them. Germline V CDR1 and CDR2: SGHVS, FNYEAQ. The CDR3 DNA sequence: TGTGCCAGCAGCCCCCAATTAGCTGGACACTACAATGAGCAGTTCTTC. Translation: CASSPQLAGHYNEQFF. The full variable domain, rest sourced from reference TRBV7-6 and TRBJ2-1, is GAGVSQSPRYKVTKRGQDVALRCDPISGHVSLYWYRQALGQGPEFLTYFNYEAQQDKSGLPNDRFSAERPEGSISTLTIQRTEQRDSAMYRCASSPQLAGHYNEQFFGPGTRLTVL.

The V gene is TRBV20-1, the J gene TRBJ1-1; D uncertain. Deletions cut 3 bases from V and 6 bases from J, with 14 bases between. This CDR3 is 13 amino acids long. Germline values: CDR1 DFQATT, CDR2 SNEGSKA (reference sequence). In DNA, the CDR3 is TGCAGTGCTAGTACGGGGAAGCTCGCTGAAGCTTTCTTT. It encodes CSASTGKLAEAFF.

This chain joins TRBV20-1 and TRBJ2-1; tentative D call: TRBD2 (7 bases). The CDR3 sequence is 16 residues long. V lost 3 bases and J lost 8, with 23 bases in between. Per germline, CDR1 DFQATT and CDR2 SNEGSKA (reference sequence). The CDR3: CSASGGGSVRVDEQFF. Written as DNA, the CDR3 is TGCAGTGCTAGTGGGGGCGGGAGTGTTCGAGTGGATGAGCAGTTCTTC.